Listed here are 26 T cell receptor beta chains from one sample, sequenced in a study of T cell responses to AZD1222 COVID-19 vaccine. Method: immunoSEQ multiplex PCR; TCRdb's copy keeps in-frame clones and lacks some. Of about 120,000 clones detected, around 93% appear once; the ten largest clones hold around 3%. The material sequenced was peripheral blood, taken 28 days after the second AZD1222 dose. These receptor sequences come from an adult who received the AZD1222 COVID-19 vaccine.

A single count supports this clone. The rearrangement uses TRBV7-9 and TRBJ1-1, with unresolved D. CDR1 is SEHNR and CDR2 is FQNEAQ in the germline V gene (reference sequence). V was pared by 5 bases and J by 0 bases, with 13 bases between. The CDR3 contains 15 residues. CDR3: CASSPRNGMNTEAFF. CDR3 DNA: TGTGCCAGCAGCCCCAGAAACGGCATGAACACTGAAGCTTTCTTT. The full variable domain, with the rest looked up from reference TRBV7-9 and TRBJ1-1, is DTGVSQNPRHKITKRGQNVTFRCDPISEHNRLYWYRQTLGQGPEFLTYFQNEAQLEKSRLLSDRFSAERPKGSFSTLEIQRTEQGDSAMYLCASSPRNGMNTEAFFGQGTRLTVV.

This chain connects TRBV14 to TRBJ2-7; 9 bases map to TRBD1. The CDR3 spans 16 residues. The germline V gene encodes CDR1 SGHDN and CDR2 FVKESK. J lost 4 bases, V lost 5 bases, and 12 bases had no gene match. The CDR3 spells CASSSLSRDRVYEQYF. The CDR3 DNA follows: TGTGCCAGCAGCTCACTTTCGCGGGACAGGGTTTACGAGCAGTACTTC.

J is TRBJ2-1 and V is TRBV19; 10 bases are shared with TRBD2. V shed 5 bases, J shed 4 bases, and the junction held 5 bases outside the gene matches. This CDR3 contains 15 residues. The germline CDR1 and CDR2 sequences are LNHDA and SQIVND (reference sequence). CDR3 DNA sequence: TGTGCCAGTAGTGCCGGGACTAGCGCTTACAATGAGCAGTTCTTC. Translating gives CASSAGTSAYNEQFF.

The chain recombines TRBV5-8 with TRBJ1-5, with a weak D call TRBD1 (6 bases). Trimming shortened V by 1 base and J by 6 bases, and 11 bases separated the two germline ends. From germline, CDR1 is SGHTS and CDR2 YDEGEE. CDR3 length equals 14 residues. CDR3 amino acids: CASSLSGALQPQHF. CDR3 DNA: TGTGCCAGCAGCTTGTCAGGGGCTCTTCAGCCCCAGCATTTT.

This rearrangement joins TRBV11-2 to TRBJ2-1; tentatively, D is TRBD2 (5 bases). V was pared by 0 bases and J by 0 bases, with 9 bases between. The V gene's germline CDR1 is SGHAT and CDR2 FQNNGV. The CDR3 has 16 residues. The CDR3 DNA sequence: TGTGCCAGCAGCTTAGACGGGGATAGCTCCTACAATGAGCAGTTCTTC. Translating it yields CASSLDGDSSYNEQFF.

CDR3 loop: CASSLEEGAGVWSYGYTF. The CDR3 bases are TGTGCCAGCAGCTTGGAGGAGGGGGCGGGTGTTTGGAGCTATGGCTACACCTTC. The chain has TRBV5-6 and TRBJ1-2, with 7 bases that match TRBD1. Germline-derived CDR1 and CDR2 are SGHDT and YYEEEE. Germline trimming cut 0 bases from V and 4 bases from J; bases unmatched to any gene: 15. The CDR3 consists of 18 residues. The variable domain in full, with the rest retrieved from reference TRBV5-6 and TRBJ1-2, is DAGVTQSPTHLIKTRGQQVTLRCSPKSGHDTVSWYQQALGQGPQFIFQYYEEEERQRGNFPDRFSGHQFPNYSSELNVNALLLGDSALYLCASSLEEGAGVWSYGYTFGSGTRLTVV.

The chain combines TRBV7-8 with TRBJ2-7; D possibly corresponds to TRBD2 (6 bases). CDR3 length: 15 residues. The germline V gene encodes CDR1 SGHVS and CDR2 FQNEAQ. V was clipped by 1 base and J by 0 bases, with 10 bases between them. This chain's CDR3 is CASSLVAESSYEQYF. For the CDR3, the DNA is TGTGCCAGCAGCTTAGTAGCGGAGAGCTCCTACGAGCAGTACTTC.

This chain joins TRBV5-1 and TRBJ2-3, with TRBD2 matching 8 bases. V lost 5 bases to trimming and J lost 4 bases; unmatched junction nucleotides: 6. The germline V gene encodes CDR1 SGHRS and CDR2 YFSETQ. The CDR3 consists of 14 residues. CDR3 nucleotide sequence: TGCGCCAGCAGTCTCGGACTAGCCGCAGATACGCAGTATTTT. The encoded protein is CASSLGLAADTQYF. Complete variable domain (other parts from reference TRBV5-1 and TRBJ2-3): KAGVTQTPRYLIKTRGQQVTLSCSPISGHRSVSWYQQTPGQGLQFLFEYFSETQRNKGNFPGRFSGRQFSNSRSEMNVSTLELGDSALYLCASSLGLAADTQYFGPGTRLTVL.

The chain employs TRBV6-5 and TRBJ2-1, with TRBD1 identical over 7 bases. Trimming at V came to 11 bases and at J to 2 bases, leaving 6 bases not matched to a gene. The CDR3 covers 13 residues. From germline, CDR1 is MNHEY and CDR2 SVGAGI. CDR3 in amino acids: CALRGSPYNEQFF. CDR3 DNA: TGTGCCCTCAGGGGGAGTCCCTACAATGAGCAGTTCTTC.

The chain uses TRBV5-6 and TRBJ2-6; D call uncertain. The CDR3 has 15 residues. V was clipped by 6 bases and J by 0 bases, with 10 bases between them. Germline CDR1 and CDR2: SGHDT and YYEEEE. CDR3 in amino acids: CASTFYSSGANVLTF. CDR3 in DNA: TGTGCCAGCACCTTTTATAGCTCTGGGGCCAACGTCCTGACTTTC.

The V call is TRBV5-1, the J call TRBJ2-6; 7 bases are shared with TRBD2. Germline V gene sequence: CDR1 SGHRS, CDR2 YFSETQ. This CDR3 contains 17 residues. V shed 1 base and J 4 bases; nucleotides not matched to a gene: 8. This chain's CDR3 is CASSLSGVTSGANVLTF. The CDR3, as DNA: TGCGCCAGCAGCTTGAGCGGGGTTACATCCGGGGCCAACGTCCTGACTTTC.

The V gene is TRBV27, the J gene TRBJ1-1; a possible D gene is TRBD1 (5 bases). This CDR3 is 16 amino acids long. Trimming pared 3 bases from V and 2 bases from J, leaving 16 bases between. Germline V gene data show CDR1 as MNHEY and CDR2 as SMNVEV (reference sequence). CDR3 loop: CASSFPSPGGNTEAFF. The CDR3 coding sequence is TGTGCCAGCAGTTTTCCGAGTCCGGGGGGAAACACTGAAGCTTTCTTT.

The chain links TRBV4-1 to TRBJ1-5, with TRBD1 identical over 8 bases. The CDR3 contains 16 residues. The V gene end was trimmed by 0 bases and the J gene end by 7 bases; junction bases not matched to a gene: 8. CDR1 is MGHRA and CDR2 is YSYEKL in the germline V gene. As DNA, the CDR3 is TGCGCCAGCAGCCAAGATTGGCAGGGGGCAGGACAGCCCCAGCATTTT. Translated, it gives CASSQDWQGAGQPQHF.

The rearrangement uses TRBV19 and TRBJ1-1; D possibly corresponds to TRBD1 (6 bases). The CDR3 extends over 16 amino acids. The V end was cut by 0 bases, the J end by 6 bases, with 17 bases between. The germline CDR1 and CDR2 sequences are LNHDA and SQIVND (reference sequence). Here the CDR3 reads CASSIDGIGGPAEAFF. CDR3 sequence (DNA): TGTGCCAGTAGTATAGATGGGATCGGGGGGCCGGCTGAAGCTTTCTTT.

The rearrangement joins TRBV5-1 to TRBJ2-5; no definite D call. With 4 bases removed from V and 0 bases from J, the gap between germline ends came to 13 bases. The CDR3 sequence is 15 residues long. Germline loops: CDR1 SGHRS, CDR2 YFSETQ. As DNA, the CDR3 is TGCGCCAGCAGCCGCCTTAATACGTACCAAGAGACCCAGTACTTC. Encoded protein: CASSRLNTYQETQYF.

This chain joins TRBV13 and TRBJ1-1, with unresolved D. In germline, CDR1 is PRHDT, CDR2 FYEKMQ (reference sequence). The CDR3 length is 13 residues. V lost 6 bases and J 0 bases, leaving 8 bases between the germline ends. CDR3 protein: CASSRGMNTEAFF. The CDR3 DNA sequence: TGTGCCAGCAGTCGAGGGATGAACACTGAAGCTTTCTTT.

The CDR3 spells CASSIAGTSSNQPQHF. The CDR3 region has the DNA TGTGCCAGTAGTATCGCCGGGACATCAAGCAATCAGCCCCAGCATTTT. The chain is built from TRBV19 and TRBJ1-5; D might be TRBD1 (6 bases). Germline CDR1 and CDR2: LNHDA and SQIVND (reference sequence). The CDR3 consists of 16 residues. V lost 3 bases and J lost 1, with 13 bases in between.

CDR3 sequence: CASSQGWWPLGAFF. CDR3 sequence (DNA): TGCGCCAGCAGCCAAGGTTGGTGGCCACTTGGAGCTTTCTTT. The chain employs TRBV4-1 and TRBJ1-1; no clear D. Per the germline V gene, CDR1 is MGHRA and CDR2 is YSYEKL. This CDR3 comprises 14 residues. V was shortened by 1 base and J by 10 bases, with 16 bases between the two germline ends.

This clone was seen only once. The chain links TRBV7-6 to TRBJ2-3; D gene ambiguous. The germline gives CDR1 SGHVS, CDR2 FNYEAQ. Between the trimmed V and J ends, which lost 5 bases and 4 bases, there was a span of 22 bases. This CDR3 is 17 amino acids long. The CDR3 spells CASSPLRPRTNSDTQYF. The DNA for the CDR3 is TGTGCCAGCAGCCCCCTAAGGCCGCGAACCAACTCAGATACGCAGTATTTT.

The chain carries TRBV30 and TRBJ1-1; tentatively, D is TRBD1 (5 bases). The V end was cut by 3 bases, the J end by 7 bases, with 12 bases between. CDR1 GTSNPN and CDR2 SVGIG come from the germline V gene (reference sequence). This CDR3 has 12 amino acids. In DNA, the CDR3 is TGTGCCTGGAGGGAAGGAAGGGGTGAAGCTTTCTTT. As protein: CAWREGRGEAFF. Variable domain in full (rest from reference TRBV30 and TRBJ1-1): SQTIHQWPATLVQPVGSPLSLECTVEGTSNPNLYWYRQAAGRGLQLLFYSVGIGQISSEVPQNLSASRPQDRQFILSSKKLLLSDSGFYLCAWREGRGEAFFGQGTRLTVV.

This sequence joins TRBV11-2 and TRBJ1-1, with D hard to call. V was trimmed by 5 bases and J by 5 bases, leaving 9 bases between them. The CDR3 length is 12 residues. The germline CDR1 and CDR2 sequences are SGHAT and FQNNGV. Written as DNA, the CDR3 is TGTGCCAGCAGCCCCAGACGGACTGAAGCTTTCTTT. As protein: CASSPRRTEAFF.

CDR3 residues: CASREQVNTGELFF. The DNA for the CDR3 is TGTGCCAGCAGGGAACAGGTGAACACCGGGGAGCTGTTTTTT. The gene calls are TRBV9 and TRBJ2-2, with D possibly TRBD1 on 5 matching bases. The CDR3 is made up of 14 amino acids. V lost 5 bases to trimming and J lost 1 base, with 9 bases between them. CDR1 is SGDLS, CDR2 YYNGEE, per germline.

CDR3 residues: CASGTVYNEQFF. DNA of the CDR3: TGCGCCAGCGGGACAGTCTACAATGAGCAGTTCTTC. The chain employs TRBV4-1 and TRBJ2-1; TRBD1 aligns across 7 bases. Germline values: CDR1 MGHRA, CDR2 YSYEKL. J was trimmed by 3 bases and V by 8 bases; bases with no gene match: 1. The CDR3 has 12 residues.

This rearrangement joins TRBV14 to TRBJ1-5; no clear D gene. V gave up 6 bases and J gave up 4 bases, with 10 bases separating them. The CDR3 runs to 13 residues. The germline V gene encodes CDR1 SGHDN and CDR2 FVKESK. CDR3 coding DNA: TGTGCCAGCAGTTCCGCCTTTAATCAGCCCCAGCATTTT. This encodes CASSSAFNQPQHF.

This clone appeared a single time. The gene calls are TRBV13 and TRBJ1-1; maybe TRBD1 (5 bases). With 0 bases removed from V and 0 bases from J, the gap between germline ends came to 5 bases. Germline-derived CDR1 and CDR2 are PRHDT and FYEKMQ (reference sequence). The CDR3 sequence is 14 residues long. CDR3 protein: CASSLGGLNTEAFF. CDR3 DNA sequence: TGTGCCAGCAGCTTAGGGGGGCTGAACACTGAAGCTTTCTTT.

The chain combines TRBV19 with TRBJ1-1, with unresolved D. Trimming removed 1 base from V and 0 bases from J, with 12 bases in between. Germline V CDR1 and CDR2: LNHDA, SQIVND (reference sequence). The CDR3 extends over 16 amino acids. The chain's CDR3 is CASSIGANLMNTEAFF. The CDR3 DNA is TGTGCCAGTAGTATAGGCGCGAATTTAATGAACACTGAAGCTTTCTTT.